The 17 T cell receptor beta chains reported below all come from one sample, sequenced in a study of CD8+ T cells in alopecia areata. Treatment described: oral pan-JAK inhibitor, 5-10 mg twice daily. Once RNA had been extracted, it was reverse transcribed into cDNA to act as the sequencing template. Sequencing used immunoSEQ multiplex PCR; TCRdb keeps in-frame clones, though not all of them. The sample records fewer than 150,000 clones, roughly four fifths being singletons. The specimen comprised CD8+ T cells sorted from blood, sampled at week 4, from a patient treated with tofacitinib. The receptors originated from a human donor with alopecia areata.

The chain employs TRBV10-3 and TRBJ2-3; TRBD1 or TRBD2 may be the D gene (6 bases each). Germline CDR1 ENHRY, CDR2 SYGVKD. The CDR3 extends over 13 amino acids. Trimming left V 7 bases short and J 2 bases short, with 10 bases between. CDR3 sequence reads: CAITGGPTDTQYF. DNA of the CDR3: TGTGCCATCACCGGGGGCCCCACAGATACGCAGTATTTT.

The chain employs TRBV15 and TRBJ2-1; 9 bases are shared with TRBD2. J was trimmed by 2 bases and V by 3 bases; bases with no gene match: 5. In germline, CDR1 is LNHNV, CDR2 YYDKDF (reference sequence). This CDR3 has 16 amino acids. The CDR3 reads CATSRYLAGAYNEQFF. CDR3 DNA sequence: TGTGCCACCAGCAGGTATTTAGCGGGGGCCTACAATGAGCAGTTCTTC.

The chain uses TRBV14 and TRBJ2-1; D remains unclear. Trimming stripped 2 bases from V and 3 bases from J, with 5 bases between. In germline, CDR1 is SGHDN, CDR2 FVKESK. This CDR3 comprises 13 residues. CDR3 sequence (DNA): TGTGCCAGCAGCCAACTGGGCTACAATGAGCAGTTCTTC. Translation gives CASSQLGYNEQFF.

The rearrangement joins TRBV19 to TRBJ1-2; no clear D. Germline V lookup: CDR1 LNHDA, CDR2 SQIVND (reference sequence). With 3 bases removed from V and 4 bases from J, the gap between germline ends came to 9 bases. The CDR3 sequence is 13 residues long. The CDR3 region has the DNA TGTGCCAGTAGTATGGGAACGCTCTATGGCTACACCTTC. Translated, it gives CASSMGTLYGYTF. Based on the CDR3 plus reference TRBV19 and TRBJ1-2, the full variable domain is DGGITQSPKYLFRKEGQNVTLSCEQNLNHDAMYWYRQDPGQGLRLIYYSQIVNDFQKGDIAEGYSVSREKKESFPLTVTSAQKNPTAFYLCASSMGTLYGYTFGSGTRLTVV.

The CDR3 loop reads CASSQDLGEDTEAFF. The CDR3 DNA sequence: TGTGCCAGCAGCCAAGATCTAGGGGAGGACACTGAAGCTTTCTTT. The chain links TRBV4-2 to TRBJ1-1; perhaps TRBD1 as D (5 bases). In germline, CDR1 is LGHNA, CDR2 YNFKEQ. The CDR3 consists of 15 residues. Trimming pared 0 bases from V and 3 bases from J, leaving 11 bases between.

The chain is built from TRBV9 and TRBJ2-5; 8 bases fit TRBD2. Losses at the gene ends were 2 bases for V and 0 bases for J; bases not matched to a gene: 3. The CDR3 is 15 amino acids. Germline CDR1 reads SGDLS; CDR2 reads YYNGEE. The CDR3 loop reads CASSVSGADQETQYF. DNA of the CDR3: TGTGCCAGCAGCGTTAGCGGGGCTGACCAAGAGACCCAGTACTTC.

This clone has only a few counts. The CDR3 region is CASGQGRADTQYF. CDR3 nucleotide sequence: TGTGCCAGCGGACAGGGGAGGGCAGATACGCAGTATTTT. This sequence joins TRBV2 and TRBJ2-3; TRBD1 matches at 9 bases. J lost 4 bases, V lost 8 bases, and 4 bases had no gene match. The CDR3 sequence is 13 residues long. In germline, CDR1 is SNHLY, CDR2 FYNNEI.

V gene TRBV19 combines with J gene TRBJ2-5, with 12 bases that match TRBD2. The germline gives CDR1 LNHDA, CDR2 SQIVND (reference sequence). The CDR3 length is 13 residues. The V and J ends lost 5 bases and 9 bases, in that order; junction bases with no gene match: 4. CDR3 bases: TGTGCCAGTAGTCTTACTAGCGGGGGGCCCCAGTACTTC. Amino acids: CASSLTSGGPQYF.

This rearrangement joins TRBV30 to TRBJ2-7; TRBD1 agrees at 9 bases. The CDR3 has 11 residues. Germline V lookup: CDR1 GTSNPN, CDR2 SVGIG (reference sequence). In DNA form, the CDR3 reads TGTGCGGGGGGACAGGGAAGCGAGCAGTACTTC. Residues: CAGGQGSEQYF.

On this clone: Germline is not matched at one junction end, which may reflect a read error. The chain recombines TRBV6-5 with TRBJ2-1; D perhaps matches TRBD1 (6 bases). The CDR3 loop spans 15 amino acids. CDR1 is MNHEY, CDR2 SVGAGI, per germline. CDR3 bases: TGTTCCAGCAGCCCGGGACAATACTCCTACAATGAGCAGTTCTTC. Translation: CSSSPGQYSYNEQFF.

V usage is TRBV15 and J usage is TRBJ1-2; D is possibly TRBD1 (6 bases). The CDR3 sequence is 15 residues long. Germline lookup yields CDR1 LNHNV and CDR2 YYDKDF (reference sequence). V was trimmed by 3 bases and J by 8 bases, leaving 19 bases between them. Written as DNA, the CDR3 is TGTGCCACCAGCAGCAGGGGCCGCTTGCTATCGGGCTACACCTTC. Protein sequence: CATSSRGRLLSGYTF.

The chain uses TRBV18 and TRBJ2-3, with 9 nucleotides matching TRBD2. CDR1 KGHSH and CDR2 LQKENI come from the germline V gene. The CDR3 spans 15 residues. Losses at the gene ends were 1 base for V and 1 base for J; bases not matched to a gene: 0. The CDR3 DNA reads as TGTGCCAGCTCACCACTAGCGGGGGGCACAGATACGCAGTATTTT. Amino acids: CASSPLAGGTDTQYF.

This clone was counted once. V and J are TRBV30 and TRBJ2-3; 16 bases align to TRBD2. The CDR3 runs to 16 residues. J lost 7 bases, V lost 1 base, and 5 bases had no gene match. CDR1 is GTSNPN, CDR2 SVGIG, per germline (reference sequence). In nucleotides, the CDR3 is TGTGCCTGGAGTGGCGGGACTAGCGGGGGGGAAAATACGCAGTATTTT. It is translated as CAWSGGTSGGENTQYF.

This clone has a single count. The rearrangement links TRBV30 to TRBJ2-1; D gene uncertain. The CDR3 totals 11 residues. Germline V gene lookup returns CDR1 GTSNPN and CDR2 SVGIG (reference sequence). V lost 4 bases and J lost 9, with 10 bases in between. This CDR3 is CAWTFGLEQFF. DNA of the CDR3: TGTGCCTGGACGTTCGGGCTTGAGCAGTTCTTC.

The CDR3, as DNA: TGTGCCACCAGCAGGGAGCCGGGGGGGGCCTACGAGCAGTACTTC. It specifies CATSREPGGAYEQYF. The chain is built from TRBV15 and TRBJ2-7, with 8 bases lining up with TRBD2. The germline V gene has CDR1 LNHNV and CDR2 YYDKDF (reference sequence). J gave up 2 bases and V 3 bases, and 6 bases lay outside the gene matches. The CDR3 loop spans 15 amino acids.

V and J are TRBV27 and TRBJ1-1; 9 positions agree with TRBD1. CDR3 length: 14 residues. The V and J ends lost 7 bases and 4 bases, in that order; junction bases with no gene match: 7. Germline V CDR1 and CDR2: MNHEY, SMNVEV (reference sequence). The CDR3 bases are TGTGCCAGCAAACAACAGGGGGCGAGCACTGAAGCTTTCTTT. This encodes CASKQQGASTEAFF.

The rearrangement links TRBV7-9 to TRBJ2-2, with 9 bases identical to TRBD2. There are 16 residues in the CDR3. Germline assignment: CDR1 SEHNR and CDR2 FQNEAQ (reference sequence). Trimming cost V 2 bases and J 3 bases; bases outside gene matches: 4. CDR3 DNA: TGTGCCAGCAGCTTAATGTCTAGCGGGGACACCGGGGAGCTGTTTTTT. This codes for CASSLMSSGDTGELFF.